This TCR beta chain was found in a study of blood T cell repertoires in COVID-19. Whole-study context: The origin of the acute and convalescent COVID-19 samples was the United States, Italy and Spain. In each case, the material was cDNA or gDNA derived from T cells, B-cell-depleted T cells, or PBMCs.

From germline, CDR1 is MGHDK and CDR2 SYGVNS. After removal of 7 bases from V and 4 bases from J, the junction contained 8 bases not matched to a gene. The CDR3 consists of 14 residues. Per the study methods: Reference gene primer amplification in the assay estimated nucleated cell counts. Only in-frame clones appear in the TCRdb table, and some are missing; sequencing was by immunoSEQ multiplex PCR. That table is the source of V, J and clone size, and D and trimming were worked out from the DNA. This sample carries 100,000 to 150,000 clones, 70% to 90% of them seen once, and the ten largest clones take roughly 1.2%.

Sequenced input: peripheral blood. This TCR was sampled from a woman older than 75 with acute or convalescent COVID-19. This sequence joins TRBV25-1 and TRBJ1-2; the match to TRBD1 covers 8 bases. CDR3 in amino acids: CASNPDRGTYGYTF. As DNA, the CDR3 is TGTGCCAGCAACCCTGACAGGGGAACCTATGGCTACACCTTC.